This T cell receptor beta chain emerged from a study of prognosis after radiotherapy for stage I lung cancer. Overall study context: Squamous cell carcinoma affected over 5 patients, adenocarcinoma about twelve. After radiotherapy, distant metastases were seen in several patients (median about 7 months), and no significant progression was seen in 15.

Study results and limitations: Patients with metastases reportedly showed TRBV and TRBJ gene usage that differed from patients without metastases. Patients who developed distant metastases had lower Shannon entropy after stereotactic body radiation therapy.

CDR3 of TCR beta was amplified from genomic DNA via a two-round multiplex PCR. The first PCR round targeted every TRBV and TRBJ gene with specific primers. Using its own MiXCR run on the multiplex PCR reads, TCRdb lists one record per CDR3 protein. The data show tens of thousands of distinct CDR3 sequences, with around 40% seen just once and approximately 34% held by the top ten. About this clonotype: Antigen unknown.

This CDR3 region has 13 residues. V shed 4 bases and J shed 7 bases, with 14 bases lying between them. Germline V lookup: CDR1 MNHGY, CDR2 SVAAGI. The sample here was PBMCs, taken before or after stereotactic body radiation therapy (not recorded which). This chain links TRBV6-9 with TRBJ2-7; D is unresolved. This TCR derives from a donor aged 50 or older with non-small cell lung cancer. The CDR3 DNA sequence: TGTGCCAGCAGTTCCCCGGCGATCCAAGAGCAGTACTTC. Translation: CASSSPAIQEQYF.